The 27 T cell receptor beta chains below come from one sample, sequenced in a study of cytomegalovirus exposure and HLA in healthy donors. It was with 60 Vbeta and 13 Jbeta primers that the PCR ran. TCRdb keeps only in-frame clones here, not all; method: immunoSEQ multiplex PCR. The table records about 190,000 clones, about 89% of them present only once. The sequenced sample was PBMCs. These TCRs come from a young man in good health and CMV-seronegative.

The genes are TRBV19 and TRBJ1-4, with a possible D match to TRBD1 (6 bases). V lost 5 bases and J 5 bases, leaving 18 bases between the germline ends. Germline CDR1 and CDR2: LNHDA and SQIVND (reference sequence). CDR3 length: 16 residues. The CDR3 coding sequence is TGTGCCAGTAGTGGGGGCTACAGTGCAGCAAATGAAAAACTGTTTTTT. Its translation: CASSGGYSAANEKLFF.

This rearrangement joins TRBV25-1 to TRBJ2-5; 7 positions agree with TRBD1. Per the germline V gene, CDR1 is MGHDK and CDR2 is SYGVNS. The J segment lost 3 bases and the V segment lost 6 bases, leaving 7 bases of the junction unmatched. The CDR3 covers 14 residues. The CDR3 region has the DNA TGTGCCAGCAGCCCGGGACAGCTCAAAGAGACCCAGTACTTC. This codes for CASSPGQLKETQYF.

The chain carries TRBV7-9 and TRBJ2-7, with TRBD2 as a possible D gene (5 bases). Germline CDR1 is SEHNR and CDR2 is FQNEAQ (reference sequence). The germline V and J ends were trimmed by 0 bases and 6 bases, with 15 bases remaining between them. CDR3 length: 15 residues. CDR3 residues: CASSLAVAVAGEQYF. The CDR3, as DNA: TGTGCCAGCAGCTTAGCGGTCGCAGTGGCGGGCGAGCAGTACTTC. Supplemented by reference TRBV7-9 and TRBJ2-7, the full variable domain reads DTGVSQNPRHKITKRGQNVTFRCDPISEHNRLYWYRQTLGQGPEFLTYFQNEAQLEKSRLLSDRFSAERPKGSFSTLEIQRTEQGDSAMYLCASSLAVAVAGEQYFGPGTRLTVT.

The rearrangement joins TRBV5-1 to TRBJ1-2; D gene uncertain. Germline loops: CDR1 SGHRS, CDR2 YFSETQ. The V and J ends lost 0 bases and 0 bases respectively, with 9 bases between them. The CDR3 length is 15 residues. The CDR3 coding sequence is TGCGCCAGCAGCTTGGTACCAGAAGCTAACTATGGCTACACCTTC. This codes for CASSLVPEANYGYTF. The variable domain in full, completed from reference TRBV5-1 and TRBJ1-2, reads KAGVTQTPRYLIKTRGQQVTLSCSPISGHRSVSWYQQTPGQGLQFLFEYFSETQRNKGNFPGRFSGRQFSNSRSEMNVSTLELGDSALYLCASSLVPEANYGYTFGSGTRLTVV.

The chain couples TRBV6-5 to TRBJ2-3; 7 positions match TRBD2. The CDR3 loop spans 14 amino acids. Germline V lookup: CDR1 MNHEY, CDR2 SVGAGI. V shed 2 bases and J 4 bases; nucleotides not matched to a gene: 3. The CDR3 protein is CASSYTTSADTQYF. DNA for the CDR3: TGTGCCAGCAGTTACACAACTAGCGCAGATACGCAGTATTTT.

The rearrangement links TRBV5-1 to TRBJ1-2, with a weak D call TRBD1 (6 bases). Per the germline V gene, CDR1 is SGHRS and CDR2 is YFSETQ. The CDR3 is 15 amino acids. V was clipped by 3 bases and J by 10 bases, with 22 bases between them. CDR3 nucleotide sequence: TGCGCCAGCAGCTGGCTTCCCCGGGACAACAAAACCTACACCTTC. This encodes CASSWLPRDNKTYTF.

The J gene is TRBJ2-1, the V gene TRBV19; TRBD2 matches 9 bases. This CDR3 is built from 13 residues. Germline loops: CDR1 LNHDA, CDR2 SQIVND (reference sequence). CDR3 DNA sequence: TGTGCTTCTTTCGGGCGGGGGGGGAATGAGCAGTTCTTC. This translates into CASFGRGGNEQFF.

J is TRBJ2-3 and V is TRBV5-4; TRBD2 is a possible D gene (5 bases). This CDR3 is 13 amino acids long. Trimming pared 4 bases from V and 1 base from J, leaving 7 bases between. Germline CDR1 reads SGHNT; CDR2 reads YYREEE (reference sequence). In DNA form, the CDR3 reads TGTGCCAGCAGCACCGGGGGCACAGATACGCAGTATTTT. Its translation: CASSTGGTDTQYF.

The V and J genes are TRBV7-9 and TRBJ1-1, with D maybe TRBD1 (6 bases). Germline V CDR1 and CDR2: SEHNR, FQNEAQ (reference sequence). The CDR3 consists of 12 residues. V gave up 1 base and J gave up 7 bases, with 7 bases separating them. CDR3 nucleotides: TGTGCCAGCAGCTTAGGAGGGGGTGAAGCTTTCTTT. Amino acids: CASSLGGGEAFF.

This clone was seen only once. This sequence joins TRBV7-2 and TRBJ2-3; no reliable D call. Trimming removed 5 bases from V and 0 bases from J, with 6 bases in between. The germline V gene has CDR1 SGHTA and CDR2 FQGNSA. The CDR3 covers 13 residues. CDR3 DNA sequence: TGTGCCAGCAGCGCGTACAGCACAGATACGCAGTATTTT. Encoded protein: CASSAYSTDTQYF.

The chain has TRBV28 and TRBJ2-7; 7 nucleotides line up with TRBD1. CDR3 size: 11 residues. From germline, CDR1 is MDHEN and CDR2 SYDVKM. Trimming cost V 8 bases and J 8 bases; bases outside gene matches: 6. CDR3 protein: CASAQGFKQYF. DNA for the CDR3: TGTGCCAGCGCACAGGGGTTCAAGCAGTACTTC.

The J gene is TRBJ2-2, the V gene TRBV4-3; D gene ambiguous. The CDR3 spans 15 residues. In germline, CDR1 is LGHNA, CDR2 YSLEER. V was trimmed by 1 base and J by 0 bases, leaving 6 bases between them. CDR3 residues: CASSQGDTNTGELFF. The CDR3 DNA reads TGCGCCAGCAGCCAAGGTGACACGAACACCGGGGAGCTGTTTTTT.

This chain links TRBV19 with TRBJ1-5, with 7 bases fitting TRBD1. There are 14 residues in the CDR3. The J segment lost 3 bases and the V segment lost 4 bases, leaving 3 bases of the junction unmatched. Germline values: CDR1 LNHDA, CDR2 SQIVND (reference sequence). This CDR3 reads CASSTGQFNQPQHF. In DNA form, the CDR3 reads TGTGCCAGTAGTACGGGACAGTTCAATCAGCCCCAGCATTTT.

The V gene is TRBV30, the J gene TRBJ2-3, with 11 bases aligning to TRBD2. Germline CDR1 and CDR2: GTSNPN and SVGIG (reference sequence). CDR3 length: 17 residues. V was clipped by 0 bases and J by 6 bases; unmatched bases: 11. CDR3 coding DNA: TGTGCCTGGAGTGTTAAGAGTGTAGCGGGAGGGGGGGATACGCAGTATTTT. This encodes CAWSVKSVAGGGDTQYF.

The chain uses TRBV27 and TRBJ2-7; maybe TRBD2 (5 bases). This CDR3 has 14 amino acids. Trimming cost V 2 bases and J 1 base, with 9 bases left between them. Germline assignment: CDR1 MNHEY and CDR2 SMNVEV (reference sequence). CDR3 DNA sequence: TGTGCCAGCAGTTTAGCGGGCCGTTCCTACGAGCAGTACTTC. Residues: CASSLAGRSYEQYF.

The chain joins TRBV6-1 to TRBJ2-3; 11 nucleotides match TRBD2. Germline trimming cut 0 bases from V and 2 bases from J; bases unmatched to any gene: 4. The CDR3 contains 17 residues. Germline CDR1 reads MNHNS; CDR2 reads SASEGT. The CDR3 nucleotides are TGTGCCAGCAGTGAAGCTGTAGCGGGGGGGCCCACAGATACGCAGTATTTT. It is translated as CASSEAVAGGPTDTQYF.

This chain links TRBV27 with TRBJ1-2; a possible D gene is TRBD1 (5 bases). This CDR3 has 15 amino acids. Per the germline V gene, CDR1 is MNHEY and CDR2 is SMNVEV (reference sequence). V shed 5 bases and J shed 2 bases, with 15 bases lying between them. CDR3 DNA: TGTGCCAGCAGTAGAGGTCAGGGCCTCAACTATGGCTACACCTTC. Protein: CASSRGQGLNYGYTF.

V and J are TRBV5-1 and TRBJ1-3; TRBD1 might be the D (6 bases). This CDR3 has 13 amino acids. CDR1 is SGHRS, CDR2 YFSETQ, per germline. The V end lost 4 bases, the J end lost 4 bases, and 9 bases lay between the germline ends. The CDR3 spells CASSQGSGNTIYF. The CDR3 region has the DNA TGCGCCAGCAGCCAGGGGAGCGGAAACACCATATATTTT.

CDR3 DNA sequence: TGTGCCAGCAGTGAAGCGCTTCGGGGGAATAACAATCAGCCCCAGCATTTT. As protein: CASSEALRGNNNQPQHF. The chain recombines TRBV6-1 with TRBJ1-5; possible D gene TRBD1, 5 bases. The CDR3 has 17 residues. CDR1 and CDR2 (germline): MNHNS, SASEGT. Trimming pared 0 bases from V and 3 bases from J, leaving 15 bases between.

The chain combines TRBV5-6 with TRBJ1-5, with D uncertain. Per the germline V gene, CDR1 is SGHDT and CDR2 is YYEEEE. Trimming removed 2 bases at V and 4 bases at J, with 13 bases between. This CDR3 comprises 15 residues. CDR3 bases: TGTGCCAGCAGCTTCGGTCAGGTTGGGAATCAGCCCCAGCATTTT. Translating gives CASSFGQVGNQPQHF.

This clone was seen at least ten times. This chain connects TRBV6-4 to TRBJ2-3; D ambiguous. The CDR3 runs to 13 residues. Trimming cost V 4 bases and J 2 bases, with 7 bases left between them. The V gene's germline CDR1 is MRHNA and CDR2 SNTAGT. As DNA, the CDR3 is TGTGCCAGCAGTGTGAGAGACACAGATACGCAGTATTTT. Amino acid sequence: CASSVRDTDTQYF.

The genes are TRBV15 and TRBJ1-2; 8 bases map to TRBD1. The J segment lost 6 bases and the V segment lost 3 bases, leaving 6 bases of the junction unmatched. CDR1 and CDR2 from the germline V gene are LNHNV and YYDKDF (reference sequence). CDR3 size: 14 residues. The CDR3 protein is CATSSRLTGDGYTF. In DNA, the CDR3 is TGTGCCACCAGCAGCCGATTGACAGGGGATGGCTACACCTTC. Using reference TRBV15 and TRBJ1-2 for the parts outside the CDR3, the full variable domain is DAMVIQNPRYQVTQFGKPVTLSCSQTLNHNVMYWYQQKSSQAPKLLFHYYDKDFNNEADTPDNFQSRRPNTSFCFLDIRSPGLGDTAMYLCATSSRLTGDGYTFGSGTRLTVV.

V and J are TRBV25-1 and TRBJ1-1; tentative D call: TRBD1 (6 bases). Trimming took 3 bases from V and 6 from J, leaving 17 bases between them. CDR1 and CDR2 from the germline V gene are MGHDK and SYGVNS. The CDR3 contains 15 residues. The CDR3 bases are TGTGCCAGCAGTGACCCTCGCAGGGGCATACCTGAAGCTTTCTTT. Translation: CASSDPRRGIPEAFF.

There are a few counts of this clone. The CDR3 loop is CASRGLATYEQYF. For the CDR3, the DNA is TGTGCCAGCCGGGGACTTGCGACCTACGAGCAGTACTTC. J is TRBJ2-7 and V is TRBV28, with D perhaps TRBD2 (6 bases). The V end was cut by 8 bases, the J end by 2 bases, with 13 bases between. The CDR3 is 13 amino acids. Per germline, CDR1 MDHEN and CDR2 SYDVKM. Filled out from reference TRBV28 and TRBJ2-7, the complete variable domain reads DVKVTQSSRYLVKRTGEKVFLECVQDMDHENMFWYRQDPGLGLRLIYFSYDVKMKEKGDIPEGYSVSREKKERFSLILESASTNQTSMYLCASRGLATYEQYFGPGTRLTVT.

A single count supports this clone. The chain carries TRBV28 and TRBJ1-1, with D possibly matching TRBD1 (5 bases). CDR1 and CDR2 (germline): MDHEN, SYDVKM. This CDR3 is 15 amino acids long. V lost 6 bases, J lost 6 bases, and 20 bases lay in between. The CDR3 reads CASRPTSPVTAEAFF. The CDR3 nucleotides read TGTGCCAGCAGACCAACCTCGCCGGTGACAGCTGAAGCTTTCTTT.

V gene TRBV4-3 combines with J gene TRBJ1-4; D gene ambiguous. This CDR3 comprises 16 residues. V lost 1 base and J 7 bases, leaving 16 bases between the germline ends. Germline V gene lookup returns CDR1 LGHNA and CDR2 YSLEER. CDR3 sequence (DNA): TGCGCCAGCAGCCAAGGGTACGGAAGAGAGGGTGAAAAACTGTTTTTT. It yields the protein CASSQGYGREGEKLFF.

This clone occurred once. The rearrangement uses TRBV5-1 and TRBJ2-2; 8 bases are a match to TRBD1. V was clipped by 0 bases and J by 5 bases; unmatched bases: 6. CDR1 is SGHRS and CDR2 is YFSETQ in the germline V gene. There are 16 residues in the CDR3. The CDR3 is CASSLAGTGPTGELFF. The DNA for the CDR3 is TGCGCCAGCAGCTTGGCCGGGACAGGTCCAACCGGGGAGCTGTTTTTT.